Listed here are 17 T cell receptor beta chains from one sample, sequenced in a study of blood T cell repertoires in COVID-19. Assay: immunoSEQ multiplex PCR; the TCRdb copy retains only in-frame clones and omits some. The sample yields some 160,000 clones, roughly 84% seen once. The material sequenced was peripheral blood. The receptor source for this set is a man between 65 and 85 years old with active or convalescent COVID-19.

V gene TRBV5-1 combines with J gene TRBJ1-3, with D tentatively TRBD1 (6 bases). V was trimmed by 4 bases and J by 4 bases, leaving 12 bases between them. The CDR3 runs 14 residues. Germline assignment: CDR1 SGHRS and CDR2 YFSETQ. This CDR3 reads CASSPGTQGNTIYF. CDR3 nucleotides: TGCGCCAGCAGCCCGGGGACACAGGGAAACACCATATATTTT.

This chain uses TRBV6-1 with TRBJ2-7; maybe TRBD1 (6 bases). Trimming took off 0 bases at V and 2 bases at J, with 11 bases between the two ends. This CDR3 has 15 amino acids. Germline values: CDR1 MNHNS, CDR2 SASEGT. CDR3 coding DNA: TGTGCCAGCAGTGAAGCGCTTGGGACAACCTACGAGCAGTACTTC. It encodes CASSEALGTTYEQYF.

This clone was detected only once. This chain connects TRBV6-5 to TRBJ2-1; D is possibly TRBD2 (5 bases). Trimming took off 6 bases at V and 7 bases at J, with 19 bases between the two ends. This CDR3 spans 15 amino acids. Germline assignment: CDR1 MNHEY and CDR2 SVGAGI. The CDR3 sequence is CASRGGLVIENEQFF. The CDR3 DNA sequence: TGTGCCAGCAGGGGCGGGCTAGTGATTGAGAATGAGCAGTTCTTC.

The V gene is TRBV7-2, the J gene TRBJ2-1; 10 positions match TRBD2. The CDR3 spans 16 residues. From germline, CDR1 is SGHTA and CDR2 FQGNSA. The junction had 9 bases not matched to a gene; V was cut back by 2 bases and J by 8 bases. Written as DNA, the CDR3 is TGTGCCAGCAGCTTAAGTATGGCTAGCGGGAGTGATGAGCAGTTCTTC. Translation gives CASSLSMASGSDEQFF.

This chain connects TRBV5-1 to TRBJ1-2; D possibly corresponds to TRBD1 (6 bases). The CDR3 has 14 amino acids. Germline loops: CDR1 SGHRS, CDR2 YFSETQ. Trimming took 1 base from V and 6 from J, leaving 13 bases between them. CDR3 sequence: CASSLKNREHGYTF. The CDR3 nucleotides read TGCGCCAGCAGCTTGAAAAACAGGGAACATGGCTACACCTTC.

V and J are TRBV2 and TRBJ1-6; D gene unclear. V lost 6 bases to trimming and J lost 2 bases, with 14 bases between them. Per germline, CDR1 SNHLY and CDR2 FYNNEI. The CDR3 length is 16 residues. CDR3 sequence reads: CASRGGGAPYNSPLHF. DNA of the CDR3: TGTGCCAGCAGGGGAGGAGGTGCGCCCTATAATTCACCCCTCCACTTT.

The rearrangement uses TRBV7-9 and TRBJ2-5; 7 bases fit TRBD2. With 5 bases clipped from V and 1 base from J, the junction kept 7 bases outside the gene matches. Germline V gives CDR1 SEHNR, CDR2 FQNEAQ (reference sequence). The CDR3 is 15 residues long. The CDR3, as DNA: TGTGCCAGCAGCGGGGGGGGGTCCCTCCAAGAGACCCAGTACTTC. Its translation is CASSGGGSLQETQYF. The whole variable domain, filled in from reference TRBV7-9 and TRBJ2-5, reads DTGVSQNPRHKITKRGQNVTFRCDPISEHNRLYWYRQTLGQGPEFLTYFQNEAQLEKSRLLSDRFSAERPKGSFSTLEIQRTEQGDSAMYLCASSGGGSLQETQYFGPGTRLLVL.

The chain recombines TRBV6-5 with TRBJ2-5, with D unclear. V lost 0 bases to trimming and J lost 5 bases, with 16 bases between them. Germline assignment: CDR1 MNHEY and CDR2 SVGAGI. The CDR3 consists of 16 residues. The CDR3 DNA reads TGTGCCAGCAGTTACTCGTTCAGAGCTCCCAGGGAGACCCAGTACTTC. This sequence encodes CASSYSFRAPRETQYF.

V gene TRBV11-2 combines with J gene TRBJ2-3; the D gene is possibly TRBD2 (7 bases). Between the trimmed V and J ends, which lost 3 bases and 5 bases, there was a span of 15 bases. Germline CDR1 is SGHAT and CDR2 is FQNNGV. CDR3 size: 15 residues. The CDR3, as DNA: TGTGCCAGCAGCTTGGGGGGGGGCTCTGAAGATACGCAGTATTTT. As protein: CASSLGGGSEDTQYF.

The J gene is TRBJ2-5, the V gene TRBV4-3; 8 bases are shared with TRBD2. V was clipped by 2 bases and J by 5 bases; unmatched bases: 19. This CDR3 is built from 19 residues. Per the germline V gene, CDR1 is LGHNA and CDR2 is YSLEER. The DNA of the CDR3 is TGCGCCAGCAGCCAACGGTTAAGGACTCAGCGGGAGAGGTGGGAGACCCAGTACTTC. It encodes CASSQRLRTQRERWETQYF.

Regarding this clone: One end of the junction fails to match germline, which may point to a read error. The gene calls are TRBV7-8 and TRBJ2-5, with 7 bases aligning to TRBD1. The CDR3 consists of 15 residues. CDR1 and CDR2 (germline): SGHVS, FQNEAQ. This chain's CDR3 is CASSRVSTGQEAQYF. The CDR3 DNA reads TGTGCCAGCAGCCGAGTCTCGACAGGGCAAGAGGCCCAGTACTTC. The full variable domain, in which reference TRBV7-8 and TRBJ2-5 provide the parts outside the CDR3, is GAGVSQSPRYKVAKRGQDVALRCDPISGHVSLFWYQQALGQGPEFLTYFQNEAQLDKSGLPSDRFFAERPEGSVSTLKIQRTQQEDSAVYLCASSRVSTGQEAQYFGPGTRLLVL.

V and J are TRBV9 and TRBJ1-1; no firm D call. CDR1 SGDLS and CDR2 YYNGEE come from the germline V gene. The V end lost 0 bases, the J end lost 5 bases, and 5 bases lay between the germline ends. The CDR3 is 12 residues long. As DNA, the CDR3 is TGTGCCAGCAGCGTAGGGGAGACTGAAGCTTTCTTT. Its protein is CASSVGETEAFF.

This clone was counted only a few times. The chain couples TRBV28 to TRBJ2-1; 10 nucleotides agree with TRBD1. Trimming at V came to 5 bases and at J to 8 bases, leaving 12 bases not matched to a gene. Germline V gene lookup returns CDR1 MDHEN and CDR2 SYDVKM. The CDR3 sequence is 16 residues long. The CDR3 nucleotides read TGTGCCAGCAGTGCAGCCGGGACAGGGGCTCCGGATGAGCAGTTCTTC. It encodes CASSAAGTGAPDEQFF.

V and J are TRBV7-2 and TRBJ1-4; 7 bases map to TRBD1. J lost 8 bases, V lost 5 bases, and 8 bases had no gene match. The CDR3 spans 14 residues. Germline V gene sequence: CDR1 SGHTA, CDR2 FQGNSA. CDR3 residues: CASSPDRAREKLFF. The CDR3, as DNA: TGTGCCAGCAGCCCCGACAGGGCTCGGGAAAAACTGTTTTTT.

Points on this clone: This same CDR3 is encoded by further DNA sequences in the sample. CDR3 nucleotides: TGTGCCAGCAGTTCACCGGGACAGGGCTCCTACGAGCAGTACTTC. Encoded protein: CASSSPGQGSYEQYF. The V call is TRBV27, the J call TRBJ2-7, with 9 bases that match TRBD1. The CDR3 length is 15 residues. Per the germline V gene, CDR1 is MNHEY and CDR2 is SMNVEV (reference sequence). The V segment lost 4 bases and the J segment 0 bases; nucleotides outside the gene matches: 4.

Written as DNA, the CDR3 is TGTGCCAGCATGGTCAGGGAACAGAGATACACCGGGGAGCTGTTTTTT. Amino acids: CASMVREQRYTGELFF. The chain has TRBV13 and TRBJ2-2; tentatively, D is TRBD1 (5 bases). The CDR3 runs to 16 residues. Trimming took 7 bases from V and 3 from J, leaving 18 bases between them. The germline gives CDR1 PRHDT, CDR2 FYEKMQ (reference sequence).

The rearrangement links TRBV11-2 to TRBJ2-5, with unresolved D. V gave up 5 bases and J gave up 0 bases, with 7 bases separating them. Germline-derived CDR1 and CDR2 are SGHAT and FQNNGV. The length of the CDR3 is 13 residues. The CDR3 loop is CASSARDQETQYF. The CDR3 region has the DNA TGTGCCAGCAGCGCCCGGGACCAAGAGACCCAGTACTTC.